One and the same sample provided the 13 T cell receptor beta chains below, sequenced in a study of blood T cell repertoires in COVID-19. The data were produced by immunoSEQ multiplex PCR, yet TCRdb's version contains in-frame clones alone and is incomplete. In the table there are some 100,000 clones, roughly 87% of which are singletons. Sequencing used peripheral blood. The receptors come from a man aged 30 to 45 in a cohort sampled during active COVID-19.

CDR3 region: CASSSKLLAGGPTDTQYF. The CDR3 DNA sequence: TGTGCCAGCAGTTCAAAACTTCTAGCGGGGGGGCCGACAGATACGCAGTATTTT. The J gene is TRBJ2-3, the V gene TRBV27; TRBD2 matches at 12 bases. Germline CDR1 is MNHEY and CDR2 is SMNVEV (reference sequence). V shed 4 bases, J shed 3 bases, and the junction held 11 bases outside the gene matches. This CDR3 region has 18 residues.

The chain combines TRBV30 with TRBJ2-1, with D perhaps TRBD2 (5 bases). The CDR3 is made up of 11 amino acids. Trimming cost V 5 bases and J 4 bases, with 6 bases left between them. Germline V gene lookup returns CDR1 GTSNPN and CDR2 SVGIG (reference sequence). The CDR3 loop reads CAWRGYNEQFF. In nucleotides, the CDR3 is TGTGCCTGGCGGGGTTACAATGAGCAGTTCTTC. Based on the CDR3 plus reference TRBV30 and TRBJ2-1, the full variable domain is SQTIHQWPATLVQPVGSPLSLECTVEGTSNPNLYWYRQAAGRGLQLLFYSVGIGQISSEVPQNLSASRPQDRQFILSSKKLLLSDSGFYLCAWRGYNEQFFGPGTRLTVL.

This clone has only one observation. This chain connects TRBV5-6 to TRBJ1-1; D might be TRBD1 (6 bases). CDR1 and CDR2 from the germline V gene are SGHDT and YYEEEE. The CDR3 totals 15 residues. The V end lost 3 bases, the J end lost 2 bases, and 14 bases lay between the germline ends. CDR3: CASSWLDRTNTEAFF. The CDR3 DNA reads as TGTGCCAGCAGCTGGCTAGACAGGACAAACACTGAAGCTTTCTTT.

V gene TRBV11-2 combines with J gene TRBJ2-1; no definite D call. Trimming removed 0 bases at V and 4 bases at J, with 10 bases between. The germline V gene encodes CDR1 SGHAT and CDR2 FQNNGV. This CDR3 has 15 amino acids. This CDR3 reads CASSLDGLGYNEQFF. In nucleotides, the CDR3 is TGTGCCAGCAGCTTAGATGGTCTCGGGTACAATGAGCAGTTCTTC.

The rearrangement uses TRBV10-1 and TRBJ2-5, with 9 bases identical to TRBD1. Germline loops: CDR1 WNHNN, CDR2 SYGVQD (reference sequence). The V gene end was trimmed by 0 bases and the J gene end by 9 bases; junction bases not matched to a gene: 23. This CDR3 is built from 20 residues. CDR3 in amino acids: CASSESVSPTGGEGLEAQYF. CDR3 bases: TGCGCCAGCAGTGAGTCAGTTTCCCCGACAGGGGGGGAAGGATTAGAAGCCCAGTACTTC.

V usage is TRBV5-8 and J usage is TRBJ1-2, with a tentative D call TRBD1 (6 bases). The CDR3 spans 15 residues. CDR1 is SGHTS, CDR2 YDEGEE, per germline. The ends were cut back, 4 bases at V and 4 bases at J, with 17 bases in the middle. The CDR3 sequence: CASSQRIGGAYGYTF. In DNA, the CDR3 is TGTGCCAGCAGCCAAAGAATCGGGGGGGCCTATGGCTACACCTTC.

This chain joins TRBV4-3 and TRBJ2-5; TRBD2 aligns across 7 bases. Germline CDR1 reads LGHNA; CDR2 reads YSLEER. V lost 4 bases to trimming and J lost 2 bases; unmatched junction nucleotides: 1. The length of the CDR3 is 13 residues. CDR3 bases: TGCGCCAGCAGCCTTAGCGGGCAAGAGACCCAGTACTTC. Amino acid sequence: CASSLSGQETQYF.

This chain links TRBV5-1 with TRBJ2-3; 8 bases match TRBD1. Germline CDR1 SGHRS, CDR2 YFSETQ. Trimming at V came to 0 bases and at J to 5 bases, leaving 5 bases not matched to a gene. This CDR3 comprises 15 residues. The CDR3: CASSLEFRGRDTQYF. The CDR3 DNA follows: TGCGCCAGCAGCTTGGAGTTCAGGGGGCGAGATACGCAGTATTTT.

Notes on this clone: Mismatch with germline at one junction end may stem from a read error. V is TRBV10-2 and J is TRBJ2-2; TRBD2 matches 7 bases. CDR1 is WSHSY, CDR2 SAAADI, per germline. The CDR3 loop spans 14 amino acids. The CDR3, as DNA: TGCGCCAGCAGTGAGACTAGCGAACACCGGGGAGCTGTTTTT. It translates to CASSETSEHRGAVF.

CDR3 DNA: TGCAGCGTTGAAGATCAGTGGGACAGGGGCACAGATACGCAGTATTTT. Translation gives CSVEDQWDRGTDTQYF. The genes are TRBV29-1 and TRBJ2-3; 9 bases align to TRBD1. This CDR3 region has 16 residues. Germline V lookup: CDR1 SQVTM, CDR2 ANQGSEA. Trimming at V came to 0 bases and at J to 1 base, leaving 5 bases not matched to a gene.

The chain recombines TRBV7-8 with TRBJ2-3; D is undetermined. Trimming cost V 0 bases and J 3 bases, with 10 bases left between them. The CDR3 loop spans 15 amino acids. Germline V lookup: CDR1 SGHVS, CDR2 FQNEAQ. For the CDR3, the DNA is TGTGCCAGCAGCTTAGCCGAGACAAGAACAGATACGCAGTATTTT. Residues: CASSLAETRTDTQYF.

The V and J genes are TRBV19 and TRBJ2-7, with TRBD1 identical over 9 bases. This CDR3 is 18 amino acids long. Trimming removed 3 bases from V and 3 bases from J; junction bases left unmatched: 15. CDR1 is LNHDA, CDR2 SQIVND, per germline (reference sequence). CDR3 loop: CASSINSIGTGWDYEQYF. In DNA, the CDR3 is TGTGCCAGTAGTATCAACTCTATCGGGACAGGGTGGGACTACGAGCAGTACTTC.

This clone was counted between two and nine times. The chain has TRBV29-1 and TRBJ2-2; weak D call: TRBD2 (5 bases). CDR3 size: 14 residues. Trimming pared 6 bases from V and 7 bases from J, leaving 18 bases between. Germline V CDR1 and CDR2: SQVTM, ANQGSEA. CDR3 sequence: CSVASFIGGGELFF. CDR3 nucleotide sequence: TGCAGCGTGGCTAGCTTTATTGGTGGCGGGGAGCTGTTTTTT.